The TCR beta chain described here comes from a study of blood T cells in healthy people across ages. Sample-barcoded 5' priming and a J-beta primer mix drove a second PCR of roughly 7 to 11 cycles. One entry per CDR3 protein, called by TCRdb with MiXCR from the 5' RACE reads. The profile shows about 730,000 distinct CDR3 sequences, approximately 39% of them singletons. The ends were cut back, 7 bases at V and 5 bases at J, with 11 bases in the middle. Germline CDR1 and CDR2: SGHTA and FQGNSA. The length of the CDR3 is 12 residues. Only one count was recorded for this clonotype. What was sequenced was blood. The clonotype was recovered from a woman aged 55-69 years in good health. The chain uses TRBV7-2 and TRBJ1-1, with a tentative D call TRBD1 (5 bases). The CDR3 loop reads CASNIRGTEAFF. The CDR3 DNA sequence: TGTGCCAGCAATATCCGGGGGACTGAAGCTTTCTTT.